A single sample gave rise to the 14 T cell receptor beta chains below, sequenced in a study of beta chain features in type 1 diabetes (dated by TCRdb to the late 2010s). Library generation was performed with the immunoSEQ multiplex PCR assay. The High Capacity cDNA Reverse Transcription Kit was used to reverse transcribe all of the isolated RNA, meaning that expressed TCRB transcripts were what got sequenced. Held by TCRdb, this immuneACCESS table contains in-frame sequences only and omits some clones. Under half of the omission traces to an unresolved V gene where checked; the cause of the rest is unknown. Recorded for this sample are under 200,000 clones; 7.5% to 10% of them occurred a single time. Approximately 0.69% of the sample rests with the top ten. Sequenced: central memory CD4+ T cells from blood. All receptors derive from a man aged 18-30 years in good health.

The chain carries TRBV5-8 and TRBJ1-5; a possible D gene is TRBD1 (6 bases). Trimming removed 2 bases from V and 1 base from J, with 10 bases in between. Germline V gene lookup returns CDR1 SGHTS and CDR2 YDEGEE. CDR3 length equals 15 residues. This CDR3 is CASSFRGSSNQPQHF. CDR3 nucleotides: TGTGCCAGCAGCTTCAGGGGATCGAGCAATCAGCCCCAGCATTTT.

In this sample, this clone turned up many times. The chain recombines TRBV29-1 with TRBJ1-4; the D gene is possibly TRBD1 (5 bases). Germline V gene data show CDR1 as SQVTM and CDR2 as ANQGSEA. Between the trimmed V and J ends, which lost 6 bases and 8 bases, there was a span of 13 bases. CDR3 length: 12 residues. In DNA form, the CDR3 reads TGCAGCGTGGGGCATATGAAGGAAAAACTGTTTTTT. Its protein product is CSVGHMKEKLFF.

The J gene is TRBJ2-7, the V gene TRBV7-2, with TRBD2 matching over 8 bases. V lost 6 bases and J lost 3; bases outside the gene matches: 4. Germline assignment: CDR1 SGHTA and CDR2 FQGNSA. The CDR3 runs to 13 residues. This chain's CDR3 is CASSISGNYEQYF. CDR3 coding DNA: TGTGCCAGCAGTATTAGCGGGAACTACGAGCAGTACTTC. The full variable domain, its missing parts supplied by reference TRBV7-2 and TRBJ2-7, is GAGVSQSPSNKVTEKGKDVELRCDPISGHTALYWYRQSLGQGLEFLIYFQGNSAPDKSGLPSDRFSAERTGGSVSTLTIQRTQQEDSAVYLCASSISGNYEQYFGPGTRLTVT.

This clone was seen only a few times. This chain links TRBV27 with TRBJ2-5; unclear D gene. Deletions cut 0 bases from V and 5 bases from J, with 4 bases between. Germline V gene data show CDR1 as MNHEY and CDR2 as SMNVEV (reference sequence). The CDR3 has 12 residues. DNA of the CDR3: TGTGCCAGCAGTTTATCGAGGGAGACCCAGTACTTC. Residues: CASSLSRETQYF.

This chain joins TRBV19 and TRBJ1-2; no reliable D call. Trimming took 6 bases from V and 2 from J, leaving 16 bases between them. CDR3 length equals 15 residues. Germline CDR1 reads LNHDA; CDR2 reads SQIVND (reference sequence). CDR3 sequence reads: CASRPTEISNYGYTF. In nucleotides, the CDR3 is TGTGCCAGTAGGCCGACGGAGATAAGCAACTATGGCTACACCTTC.

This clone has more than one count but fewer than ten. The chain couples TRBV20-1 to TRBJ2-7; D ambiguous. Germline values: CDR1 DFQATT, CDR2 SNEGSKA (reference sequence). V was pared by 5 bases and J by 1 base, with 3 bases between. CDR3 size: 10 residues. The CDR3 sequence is CSALSYEQYF. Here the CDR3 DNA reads TGCAGTGCTCTTTCCTACGAGCAGTACTTC.

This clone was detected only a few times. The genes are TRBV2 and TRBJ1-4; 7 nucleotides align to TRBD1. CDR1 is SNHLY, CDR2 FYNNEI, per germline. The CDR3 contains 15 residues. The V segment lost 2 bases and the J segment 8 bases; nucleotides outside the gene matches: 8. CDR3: CASSEQGDGEEKLFF. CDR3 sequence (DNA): TGTGCCAGCAGTGAACAGGGGGACGGCGAGGAAAAACTGTTTTTT.

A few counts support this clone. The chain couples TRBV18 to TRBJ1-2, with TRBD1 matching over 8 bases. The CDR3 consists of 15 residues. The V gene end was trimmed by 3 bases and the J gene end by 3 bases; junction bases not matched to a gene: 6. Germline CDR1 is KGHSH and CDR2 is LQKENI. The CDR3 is CASSPRTGWDYGYTF. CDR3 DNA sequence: TGTGCCAGCTCACCCCGGACAGGGTGGGACTATGGCTACACCTTC.

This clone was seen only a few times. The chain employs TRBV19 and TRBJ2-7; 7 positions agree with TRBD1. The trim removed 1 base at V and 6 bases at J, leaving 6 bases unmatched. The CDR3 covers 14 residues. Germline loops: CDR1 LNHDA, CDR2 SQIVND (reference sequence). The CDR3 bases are TGTGCCAGTAGTATAGCTACAGGGGTTGGCGAGCAGTACTTC. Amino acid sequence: CASSIATGVGEQYF.

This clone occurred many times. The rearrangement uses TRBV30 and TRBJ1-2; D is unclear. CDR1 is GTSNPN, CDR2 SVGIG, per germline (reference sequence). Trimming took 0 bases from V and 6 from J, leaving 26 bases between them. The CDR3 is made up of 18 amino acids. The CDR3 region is CAWSVLRGLRRALNGYTF. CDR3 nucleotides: TGTGCCTGGAGTGTATTACGAGGGCTTCGCCGTGCTTTAAATGGCTACACCTTC.

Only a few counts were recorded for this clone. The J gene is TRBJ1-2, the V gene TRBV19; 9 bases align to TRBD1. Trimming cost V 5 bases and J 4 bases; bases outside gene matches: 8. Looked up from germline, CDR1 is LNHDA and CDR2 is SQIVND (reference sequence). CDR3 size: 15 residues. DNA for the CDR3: TGTGCCAGTAGTTCCTATTCGACAGGGGGCTATGGCTACACCTTC. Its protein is CASSSYSTGGYGYTF.

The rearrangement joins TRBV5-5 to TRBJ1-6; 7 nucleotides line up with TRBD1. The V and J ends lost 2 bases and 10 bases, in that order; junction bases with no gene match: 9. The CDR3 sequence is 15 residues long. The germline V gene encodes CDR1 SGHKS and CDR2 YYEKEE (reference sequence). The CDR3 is CASSLTTGIGSPLHF. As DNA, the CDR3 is TGTGCCAGCAGCTTAACGACAGGGATAGGATCACCCCTCCACTTT.

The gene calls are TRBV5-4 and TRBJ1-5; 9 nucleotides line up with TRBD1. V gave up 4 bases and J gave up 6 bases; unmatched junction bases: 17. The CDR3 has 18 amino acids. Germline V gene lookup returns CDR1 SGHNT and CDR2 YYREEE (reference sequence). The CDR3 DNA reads TGTGCCAGCAGCCAAGTACAGGGGGCAGCGATAAGGGGTCAGCCCCAGCATTTT. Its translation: CASSQVQGAAIRGQPQHF.

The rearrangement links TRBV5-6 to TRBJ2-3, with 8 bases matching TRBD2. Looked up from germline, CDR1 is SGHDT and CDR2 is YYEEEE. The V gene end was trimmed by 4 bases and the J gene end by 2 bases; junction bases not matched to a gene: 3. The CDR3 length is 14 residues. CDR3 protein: CASSLSGNTDTQYF. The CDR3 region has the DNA TGTGCCAGCAGCCTTAGCGGGAACACAGATACGCAGTATTTT.